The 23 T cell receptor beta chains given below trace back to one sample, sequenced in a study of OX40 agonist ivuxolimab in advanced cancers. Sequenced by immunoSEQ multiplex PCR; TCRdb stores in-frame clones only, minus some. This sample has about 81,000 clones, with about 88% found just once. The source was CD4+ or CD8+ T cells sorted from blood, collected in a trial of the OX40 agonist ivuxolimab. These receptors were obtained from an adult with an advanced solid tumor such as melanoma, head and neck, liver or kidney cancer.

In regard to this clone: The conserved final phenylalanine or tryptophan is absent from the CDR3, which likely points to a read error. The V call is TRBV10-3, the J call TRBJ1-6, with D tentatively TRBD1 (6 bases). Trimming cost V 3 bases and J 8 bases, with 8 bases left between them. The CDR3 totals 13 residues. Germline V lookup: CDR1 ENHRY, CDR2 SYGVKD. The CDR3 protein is CAISERGDSPLHL. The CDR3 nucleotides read TGTGCCATCAGTGAAAGGGGGGATTCACCCCTCCACCTT.

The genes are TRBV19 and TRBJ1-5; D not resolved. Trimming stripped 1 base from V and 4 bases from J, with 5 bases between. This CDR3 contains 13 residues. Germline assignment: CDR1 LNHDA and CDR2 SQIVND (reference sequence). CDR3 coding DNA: TGTGCCAGTAGTATAGCCACTAATCAGCCCCAGCATTTT. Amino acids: CASSIATNQPQHF.

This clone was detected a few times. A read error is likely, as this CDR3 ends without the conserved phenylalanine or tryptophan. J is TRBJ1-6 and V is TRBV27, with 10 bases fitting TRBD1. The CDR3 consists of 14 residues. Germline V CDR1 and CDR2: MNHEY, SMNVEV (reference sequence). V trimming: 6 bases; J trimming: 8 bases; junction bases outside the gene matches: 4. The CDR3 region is CASSSGTGDSPLHL. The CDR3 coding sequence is TGTGCCAGCAGCTCCGGGACAGGGGATTCACCCCTCCACCTT.

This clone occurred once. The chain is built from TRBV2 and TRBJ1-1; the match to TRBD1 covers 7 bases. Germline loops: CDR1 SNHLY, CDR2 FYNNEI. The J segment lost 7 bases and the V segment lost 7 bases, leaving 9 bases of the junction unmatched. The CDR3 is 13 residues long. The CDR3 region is CASIDRASGEAFF. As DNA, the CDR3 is TGTGCCAGCATTGACAGGGCCTCGGGTGAAGCTTTCTTT.

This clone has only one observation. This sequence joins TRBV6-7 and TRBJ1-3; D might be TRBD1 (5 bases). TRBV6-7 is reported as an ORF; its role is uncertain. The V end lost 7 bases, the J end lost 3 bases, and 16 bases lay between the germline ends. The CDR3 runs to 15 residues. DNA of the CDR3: TGTGCCAGCACCTCCCGGGGGTTTGTTGGAAACACCATATATTTT. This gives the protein CASTSRGFVGNTIYF.

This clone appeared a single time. In nucleotides, the CDR3 is TGTGCCAGCACCCAGGGGGGGAGCTCCTATAATTCACCCCTCCACTTT. The encoded protein is CASTQGGSSYNSPLHF. The gene calls are TRBV28 and TRBJ1-6; TRBD1 matches 7 bases. In germline, CDR1 is MDHEN, CDR2 SYDVKM. V lost 7 bases, J lost 0 bases, and 6 bases stayed unmatched. The CDR3 has 16 amino acids.

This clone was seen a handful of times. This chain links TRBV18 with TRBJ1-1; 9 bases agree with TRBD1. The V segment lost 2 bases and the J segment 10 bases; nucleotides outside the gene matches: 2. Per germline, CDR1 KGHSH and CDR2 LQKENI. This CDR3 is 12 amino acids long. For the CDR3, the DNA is TGTGCCAGCTCACCATCGGACAGGGGAGCTTTCTTT. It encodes CASSPSDRGAFF.

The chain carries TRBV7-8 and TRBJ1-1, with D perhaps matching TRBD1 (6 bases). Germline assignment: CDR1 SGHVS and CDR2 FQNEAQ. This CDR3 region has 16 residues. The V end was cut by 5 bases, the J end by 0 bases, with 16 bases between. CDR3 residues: CASSPSRGQLNTEAFF. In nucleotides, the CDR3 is TGTGCCAGCAGCCCAAGCCGGGGGCAGTTGAACACTGAAGCTTTCTTT.

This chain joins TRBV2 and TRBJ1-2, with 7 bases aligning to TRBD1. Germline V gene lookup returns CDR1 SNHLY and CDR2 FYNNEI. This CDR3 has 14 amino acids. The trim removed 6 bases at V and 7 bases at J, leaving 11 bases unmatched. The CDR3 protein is CASSLQGNRAGYTF. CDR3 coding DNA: TGTGCCAGCAGCCTACAGGGGAATCGGGCTGGCTACACCTTC.

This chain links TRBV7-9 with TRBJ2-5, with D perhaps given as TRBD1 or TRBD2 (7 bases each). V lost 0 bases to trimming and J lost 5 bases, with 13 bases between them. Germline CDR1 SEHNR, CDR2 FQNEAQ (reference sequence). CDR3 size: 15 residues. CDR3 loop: CASSLAQGGRETQYF. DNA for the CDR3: TGTGCCAGCAGCTTAGCCCAGGGGGGGCGGGAGACCCAGTACTTC.

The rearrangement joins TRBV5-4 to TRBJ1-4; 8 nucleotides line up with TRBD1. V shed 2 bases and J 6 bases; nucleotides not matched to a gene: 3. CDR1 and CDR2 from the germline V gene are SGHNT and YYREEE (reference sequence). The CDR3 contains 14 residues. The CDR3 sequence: CASSLGQGDEKLFF. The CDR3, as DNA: TGTGCCAGCAGCTTAGGACAGGGTGATGAAAAACTGTTTTTT. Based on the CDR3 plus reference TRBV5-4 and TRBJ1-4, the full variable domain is ETGVTQSPTHLIKTRGQQVTLRCSSQSGHNTVSWYQQALGQGPQFIFQYYREEENGRGNFPPRFSGLQFPNYSSELNVNALELDDSALYLCASSLGQGDEKLFFGSGTQLSVL.

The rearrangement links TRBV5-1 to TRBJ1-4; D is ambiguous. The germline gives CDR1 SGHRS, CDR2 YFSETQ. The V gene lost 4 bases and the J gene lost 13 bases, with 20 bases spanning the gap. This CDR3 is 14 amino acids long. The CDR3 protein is CASSTGSGGTTLFF. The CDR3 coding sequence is TGCGCCAGCAGCACCGGTTCGGGAGGTACAACACTGTTTTTT.

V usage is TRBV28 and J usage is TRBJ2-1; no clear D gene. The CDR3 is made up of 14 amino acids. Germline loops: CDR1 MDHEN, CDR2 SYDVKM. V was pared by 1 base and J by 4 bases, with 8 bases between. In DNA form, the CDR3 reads TGTGCCAGCAGTTTATCGTTCCTTTACAATGAGCAGTTCTTC. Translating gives CASSLSFLYNEQFF.

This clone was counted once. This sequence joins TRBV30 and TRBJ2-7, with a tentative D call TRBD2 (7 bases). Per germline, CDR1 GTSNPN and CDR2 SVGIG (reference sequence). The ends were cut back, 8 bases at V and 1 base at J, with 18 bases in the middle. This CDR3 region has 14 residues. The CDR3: CAPWGGKPSYEQYF. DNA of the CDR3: TGTGCCCCATGGGGGGGCAAACCATCCTACGAGCAGTACTTC.

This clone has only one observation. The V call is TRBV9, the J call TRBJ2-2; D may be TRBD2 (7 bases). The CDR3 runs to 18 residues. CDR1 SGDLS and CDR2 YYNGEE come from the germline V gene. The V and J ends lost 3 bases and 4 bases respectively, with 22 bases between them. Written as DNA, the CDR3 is TGTGCCAGCAGCGCCTATAGTGGGGGGGCTCCATTCACCGGGGAGCTGTTTTTT. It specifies CASSAYSGGAPFTGELFF.

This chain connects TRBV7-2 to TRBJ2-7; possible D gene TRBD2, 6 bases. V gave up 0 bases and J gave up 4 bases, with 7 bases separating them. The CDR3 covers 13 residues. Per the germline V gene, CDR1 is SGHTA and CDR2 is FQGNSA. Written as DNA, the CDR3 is TGTGCCAGCAGCTTAGCGGGGGGATACGAGCAGTACTTC. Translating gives CASSLAGGYEQYF.

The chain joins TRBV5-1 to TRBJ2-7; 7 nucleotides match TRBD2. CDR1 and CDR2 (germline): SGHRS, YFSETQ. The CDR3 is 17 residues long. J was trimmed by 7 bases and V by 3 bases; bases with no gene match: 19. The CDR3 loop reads CASSYIPGRTAGGEQYF. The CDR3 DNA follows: TGCGCCAGCAGCTATATACCCGGTAGGACTGCCGGGGGGGAGCAGTACTTC. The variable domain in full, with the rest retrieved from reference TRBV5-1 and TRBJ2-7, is KAGVTQTPRYLIKTRGQQVTLSCSPISGHRSVSWYQQTPGQGLQFLFEYFSETQRNKGNFPGRFSGRQFSNSRSEMNVSTLELGDSALYLCASSYIPGRTAGGEQYFGPGTRLTVT.

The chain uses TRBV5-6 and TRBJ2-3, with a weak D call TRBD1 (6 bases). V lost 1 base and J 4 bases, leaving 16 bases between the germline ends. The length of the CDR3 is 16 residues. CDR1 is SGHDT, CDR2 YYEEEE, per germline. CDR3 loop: CASSLQYRQGPDTQYF. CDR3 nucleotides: TGTGCCAGCAGCTTGCAATATCGGCAGGGGCCAGATACGCAGTATTTT.

This CDR3 is CASSSDTYGYTF. For the CDR3, the DNA is TGTGCCAGCAGTTCTGACACTTATGGCTACACCTTC. The J gene is TRBJ1-2, the V gene TRBV6-5; no clear D. CDR1 is MNHEY, CDR2 SVGAGI, per germline. This CDR3 has 12 amino acids. The V gene lost 4 bases and the J gene lost 5 bases, with 8 bases spanning the gap.

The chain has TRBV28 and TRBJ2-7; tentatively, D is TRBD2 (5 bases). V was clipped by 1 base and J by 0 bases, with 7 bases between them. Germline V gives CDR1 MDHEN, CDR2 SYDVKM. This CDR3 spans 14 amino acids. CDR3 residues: CASSLFGVSYEQYF. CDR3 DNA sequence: TGTGCCAGCAGTTTATTCGGGGTCTCCTACGAGCAGTACTTC.

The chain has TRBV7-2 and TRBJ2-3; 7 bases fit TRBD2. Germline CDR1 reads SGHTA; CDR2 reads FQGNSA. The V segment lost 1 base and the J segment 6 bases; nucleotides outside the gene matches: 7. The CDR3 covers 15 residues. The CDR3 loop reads CASSLGGGGRDTQYF. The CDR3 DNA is TGTGCCAGCAGCTTAGGTGGGGGGGGACGGGATACGCAGTATTTT.

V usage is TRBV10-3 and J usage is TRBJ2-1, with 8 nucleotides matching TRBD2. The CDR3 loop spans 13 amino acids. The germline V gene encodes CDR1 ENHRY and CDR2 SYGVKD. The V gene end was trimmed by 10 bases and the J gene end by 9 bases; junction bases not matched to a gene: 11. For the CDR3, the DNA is TGTGCCACGCGTTTAGCGGGGAAGGGTGAGCAGTTCTTC. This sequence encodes CATRLAGKGEQFF.

CDR3 sequence (DNA): TGTGCCAGCAGTTTCGGGGCAGGAAAGATCACTGAAGCTTTCTTT. The encoded protein is CASSFGAGKITEAFF. The J gene is TRBJ1-1, the V gene TRBV28; a weak D match, TRBD1 (5 bases). V shed 3 bases and J shed 4 bases, with 15 bases lying between them. The CDR3 runs 15 residues. Germline V gene lookup returns CDR1 MDHEN and CDR2 SYDVKM.